These 28 T cell receptor beta chains were sequenced from one sample in a study of read filtering for tumor transcriptome and immune sequencing. The library was built from 400 ng RNA with molecular barcoded adaptors for alpha/delta and beta/gamma chains. Each CDR3 protein is one row after TCRdb ran MiXCR on the reads. The table lists about 61,000 distinct CDR3 sequences, about 19% of them singletons. The material sequenced was a population of CD138-negative cells sorted from bone marrow. These receptors were obtained from a donor at least 40 years old with multiple myeloma.

This clonotype was found many times. For the CDR3, the DNA is TGTGCCAGCAGTTTGCGCCAGGGGAGTAGCACAGATACGCAGTATTTT. Translation: CASSLRQGSSTDTQYF. The V and J genes are TRBV28 and TRBJ2-3, with D possibly being TRBD1 (6 bases). Per the germline V gene, CDR1 is MDHEN and CDR2 is SYDVKM. The CDR3 totals 16 residues. V was cut by 3 bases and J by 0 bases, with 13 bases left in between. Drawing the rest from reference TRBV28 and TRBJ2-3, the complete variable domain is DVKVTQSSRYLVKRTGEKVFLECVQDMDHENMFWYRQDPGLGLRLIYFSYDVKMKEKGDIPEGYSVSREKKERFSLILESASTNQTSMYLCASSLRQGSSTDTQYFGPGTRLTVL.

This rearrangement joins TRBV20-1 to TRBJ2-5; D is possibly TRBD1 (5 bases). The CDR3 loop spans 14 amino acids. Germline CDR1 is DFQATT and CDR2 is SNEGSKA (reference sequence). V dropped 5 bases and J dropped 2 bases, with 15 bases sitting between them. The CDR3 protein is CSAALGDGQETQYF. CDR3 in DNA: TGCAGTGCTGCCTTAGGGGATGGTCAAGAGACCCAGTACTTC.

The chain employs TRBV19 and TRBJ2-2, with D perhaps TRBD2 (5 bases). The CDR3 consists of 17 residues. CDR1 and CDR2 (germline): LNHDA, SQIVND (reference sequence). Trimming cost V 5 bases and J 0 bases, with 16 bases left between them. The CDR3 coding sequence is TGTGCCAGTAGTTACGGTAGCGCGTTCGCGAACACCGGGGAGCTGTTTTTT. It encodes CASSYGSAFANTGELFF.

The J gene is TRBJ2-1, the V gene TRBV4-2, with a possible D match to TRBD2 (6 bases). This CDR3 region has 15 residues. Germline lookup yields CDR1 LGHNA and CDR2 YNFKEQ. Trimming stripped 0 bases from V and 4 bases from J, with 10 bases between. The CDR3 is CASSQEGGEYNEQFF. The CDR3 DNA reads TGTGCCAGCAGCCAAGAGGGCGGGGAATACAATGAGCAGTTCTTC.

The table lists this clonotype with many counts. The chain couples TRBV6-5 to TRBJ2-7, with D perhaps matching TRBD1 or TRBD2 (5 bases each). Trimming stripped 7 bases from V and 0 bases from J, with 19 bases between. The CDR3 is 16 amino acids. Per the germline V gene, CDR1 is MNHEY and CDR2 is SVGAGI. For the CDR3, the DNA is TGTGCCAGCAAAAATTACCCGGGACGAAGCTCCTACGAGCAGTACTTC. Its protein is CASKNYPGRSSYEQYF.

This clonotype was observed many times. The chain has TRBV20-1 and TRBJ2-1; 10 nucleotides align to TRBD2. Unmatched junction bases numbered 9, after V lost 5 bases and J lost 5 bases. CDR1 DFQATT and CDR2 SNEGSKA come from the germline V gene (reference sequence). The CDR3 length is 15 residues. As DNA, the CDR3 is TGCAGTGCTGCTTCTAGCGGGAGTTCTCACAATGAGCAGTTCTTC. The encoded protein is CSAASSGSSHNEQFF.

J is TRBJ2-2 and V is TRBV11-2, with 10 bases aligning to TRBD2. With 2 bases clipped from V and 3 bases from J, the junction kept 3 bases outside the gene matches. This CDR3 comprises 16 residues. The germline V gene has CDR1 SGHAT and CDR2 FQNNGV. The CDR3: CASSLKAGGYTGELFF. The CDR3 region has the DNA TGTGCCAGCAGCTTAAAAGCGGGAGGGTACACCGGGGAGCTGTTTTTT.

In this sample, this clonotype turned up many times. The rearrangement uses TRBV12-3 or TRBV12-4 and TRBJ1-3, with TRBD1 identical over 8 bases. With 6 bases clipped from V and 0 bases from J, the junction kept 4 bases outside the gene matches. This CDR3 has 15 amino acids. The CDR3 loop is CASSWTGSSGNTIYF. The CDR3 DNA sequence: TGTGCCAGCAGCTGGACAGGGAGCTCTGGAAACACCATATATTTT.

As to this clonotype: This may arise from a read error, as a much more abundant clone is one base away. The CDR3 carries no conserved terminal phenylalanine or tryptophan, so it likely arises from a read error. J is TRBJ2-7 and V is TRBV5-1; D call uncertain. The CDR3 has 12 amino acids. Trimming removed 0 bases at V and 2 bases at J, with 3 bases between. Germline V gene lookup returns CDR1 SGHRS and CDR2 YFSETQ. The CDR3 DNA reads TGCGCCAGCAGCTTGGAACCCTACGAGCAGTACTCC. Encoded protein: CASSLEPYEQYS.

Turning to this clonotype: A clone one base away is much larger, so this may be a read error. The rearrangement links TRBV11-2 to TRBJ1-2; possible D gene TRBD1, 5 bases. The CDR3 consists of 15 residues. Trimming took 8 bases from V and 4 from J, leaving 20 bases between them. Germline values: CDR1 SGHAT, CDR2 FQNNGV. CDR3 DNA sequence: TGTGCCAGCGGCTGGGGGGGGGGTTCTTCCTATGGCTACACCTTC. This encodes CASGWGGGSSYGYTF.

This clonotype has at least ten counts. The chain is built from TRBV28 and TRBJ2-3; 13 bases align to TRBD2. V was pared by 5 bases and J by 2 bases, with 4 bases of the junction left unmatched. Germline V gene data show CDR1 as MDHEN and CDR2 as SYDVKM. The CDR3 is made up of 16 amino acids. The CDR3 loop reads CASSRTSGGITDTQYF. The CDR3 DNA reads as TGTGCCAGCAGTAGGACTAGCGGGGGTATCACAGATACGCAGTATTTT.

Note on this clonotype: This is likely a read error, given that the CDR3 carries no conserved phenylalanine or tryptophan at its end. The CDR3 here is CTSGSYNEQFS. CDR3 in DNA: TGTACTAGCGGCTCCTACAATGAGCAGTTCTCC. This chain connects TRBV28 to TRBJ2-1, with 8 bases that match TRBD2. The CDR3 runs to 11 residues. Looked up from germline, CDR1 is MDHEN and CDR2 is SYDVKM.

Concerning this clonotype: This may be a read error: a much more frequent sequence differs by one nucleotide. Here the CDR3 DNA reads TGTGTTAGTGGTGGCAGCCGCGGGAACACTGAAGCTTTCTTT. Protein sequence: CVSGGSRGNTEAFF. V and J are TRBV12-5 and TRBJ1-1; D is undetermined. Germline V gene lookup returns CDR1 LGHNT and CDR2 FRNRAP. The CDR3 has 14 amino acids. Filled out from reference TRBV12-5 and TRBJ1-1, the complete variable domain reads DARVTQTPRHKVTEMGQEVTMRCQPILGHNTVFWYRQTMMQGLELLAYFRNRAPLDDSGMPKDRFSAEMPDATLATLKIQPSEPRDSAVYFCVSGGSRGNTEAFFGQGTRLTVV.

This clonotype was counted a single time. A single base separates this from a much larger clone, so it may be a read error. The chain joins TRBV19 to TRBJ2-7; TRBD1 agrees at 10 bases. The CDR3 runs 14 residues. In germline, CDR1 is LNHDA, CDR2 SQIVND (reference sequence). CDR3 sequence reads: CVSSARDRGHEQYF. CDR3 bases: TGTGTCAGTAGTGCCCGGGACAGGGGCCACGAGCAGTACTTC.

This clonotype rates as medium-sized (0.01 to 0.1%). This chain uses TRBV20-1 with TRBJ2-7; weak D call: TRBD1 (6 bases). Germline CDR1 and CDR2: DFQATT and SNEGSKA (reference sequence). The CDR3 sequence is 14 residues long. V lost 6 bases and J lost 1, with 16 bases in between. CDR3 residues: CSATPGTHSYEQYF. DNA of the CDR3: TGCAGTGCCACCCCAGGGACACATTCCTACGAGCAGTACTTC.

The chain is built from TRBV18 and TRBJ1-5; D is unclear. The CDR3 runs 13 residues. The V end was cut by 3 bases, the J end by 7 bases, with 10 bases between. Germline CDR1 and CDR2: KGHSH and LQKENI. The CDR3, as DNA: TGTGCCAGCTCACCGCAACCTGGGCAGCCCCAGCATTTT. Translated: CASSPQPGQPQHF.

A remark on this clonotype: A much bigger clone sits one base away, suggesting this may be a read error. The chain employs TRBV20-1 and TRBJ2-5; possible D gene TRBD2, 6 bases. From germline, CDR1 is DFQATT and CDR2 SNEGSKA (reference sequence). CDR3 length equals 13 residues. The CDR3: CNAIMAGSETQYF. In DNA, the CDR3 is TGCAATGCTATAATGGCGGGGTCAGAGACCCAGTACTTC.

This clonotype was seen many times. The CDR3 bases are TGTGCCAGCACCCTTACCGCCGGGGAGCTGTTTTTT. Its protein is CASTLTAGELFF. V gene TRBV11-3 combines with J gene TRBJ2-2; D gene unclear. This CDR3 contains 12 residues. V lost 7 bases, J lost 6 bases, and 9 bases lay in between. Germline loops: CDR1 SGHNT, CDR2 YENEEA.

This clonotype was found many times. The rearrangement uses TRBV5-4 and TRBJ2-5; 10 bases align to TRBD2. The CDR3 loop spans 14 amino acids. After removal of 5 bases from V and 5 bases from J, the junction contained 6 bases not matched to a gene. Germline CDR1 is SGHNT and CDR2 is YYREEE (reference sequence). The CDR3 DNA is TGTGCCAGCAGGGCGGGGACTAGCGAGGAGACCCAGTACTTC. Translated, it gives CASRAGTSEETQYF.

This clonotype was counted at least ten times. This sequence joins TRBV29-1 and TRBJ1-5; the D gene is possibly TRBD1 (5 bases). Looked up from germline, CDR1 is SQVTM and CDR2 is ANQGSEA. The CDR3 runs 14 residues. The CDR3 DNA follows: TGCAACCCCAAGAGGGGCAGTTTTTATCAGCCCCAGCATTTT. It codes for CNPKRGSFYQPQHF.

The sample holds many counts of this clonotype. The chain recombines TRBV4-1 with TRBJ2-5, with D unresolved. CDR3 size: 13 residues. V gave up 0 bases and J gave up 2 bases, with 4 bases separating them. Per germline, CDR1 MGHRA and CDR2 YSYEKL. The CDR3 reads CASSQDWQETQYF. CDR3 in DNA: TGCGCCAGCAGCCAAGATTGGCAAGAGACCCAGTACTTC.

In this sample, this clonotype turned up many times. This CDR3 reads CASSLGGKGTGELFF. In nucleotides, the CDR3 is TGTGCCAGCAGCTTAGGGGGCAAGGGAACCGGGGAGCTGTTTTTT. The chain links TRBV7-8 to TRBJ2-2; D is possibly TRBD1 (5 bases). Germline CDR1 is SGHVS and CDR2 is FQNEAQ. This CDR3 spans 15 amino acids. Trimming cost V 1 base and J 5 bases, with 11 bases left between them.

This clonotype was counted many times. In DNA, the CDR3 is TGCGCCAGCAGCGAAAGGGACCAGCAAGGTGAGCAGTTCTTC. It is translated as CASSERDQQGEQFF. The V gene is TRBV5-1, the J gene TRBJ2-1; D is perhaps TRBD1 or TRBD2 (5 bases each). CDR1 SGHRS and CDR2 YFSETQ come from the germline V gene. With 4 bases removed from V and 9 bases from J, the gap between germline ends came to 17 bases. The CDR3 runs 14 residues.

V gene TRBV29-1 combines with J gene TRBJ1-3; D gene unclear. Deletions cut 3 bases from V and 0 bases from J, with 6 bases between. Germline lookup yields CDR1 SQVTM and CDR2 ANQGSEA. The CDR3 runs to 13 residues. CDR3 DNA sequence: TGCAGCGTTGACAGGATCTCTGGAAACACCATATATTTT. Translated, it gives CSVDRISGNTIYF.

This clonotype was detected ten times or more. The CDR3 loop is CASSLGGYTDTQYF. CDR3 nucleotides: TGTGCCAGCAGCTTAGGAGGGTACACAGATACGCAGTATTTT. J is TRBJ2-3 and V is TRBV7-2; tentatively, D is TRBD2 (5 bases). V was clipped by 1 base and J by 2 bases, with 7 bases between them. From germline, CDR1 is SGHTA and CDR2 FQGNSA. The CDR3 loop spans 14 amino acids. The full variable domain, its missing parts supplied by reference TRBV7-2 and TRBJ2-3, is GAGVSQSPSNKVTEKGKDVELRCDPISGHTALYWYRQSLGQGLEFLIYFQGNSAPDKSGLPSDRFSAERTGGSVSTLTIQRTQQEDSAVYLCASSLGGYTDTQYFGPGTRLTVL.

The chain employs TRBV6-4 and TRBJ2-2; D is ambiguous. V shed 5 bases and J shed 6 bases, with 7 bases lying between them. This CDR3 is 12 amino acids long. Looked up from germline, CDR1 is MRHNA and CDR2 is SNTAGT. The CDR3 is CASSSSAGELFF. In DNA form, the CDR3 reads TGTGCCAGCAGTTCCAGCGCCGGGGAGCTGTTTTTT.

This clonotype showed up many times. The V gene is TRBV29-1, the J gene TRBJ2-1; the D is unclear. The germline gives CDR1 SQVTM, CDR2 ANQGSEA. The CDR3 has 13 amino acids. The V end was cut by 3 bases, the J end by 0 bases, with 6 bases between. The CDR3 is CSVDQNSYNEQFF. The DNA for the CDR3 is TGCAGCGTTGATCAGAACTCCTACAATGAGCAGTTCTTC.

This clonotype was counted at least ten times. The chain's CDR3 is CASSSDSYNEQFF. The CDR3 nucleotides are TGTGCCAGTAGTAGCGACTCCTACAATGAGCAGTTCTTC. V usage is TRBV19 and J usage is TRBJ2-1; no clear D gene. Trimming removed 4 bases from V and 0 bases from J, with 4 bases in between. Germline lookup yields CDR1 LNHDA and CDR2 SQIVND (reference sequence). CDR3 length: 13 residues.